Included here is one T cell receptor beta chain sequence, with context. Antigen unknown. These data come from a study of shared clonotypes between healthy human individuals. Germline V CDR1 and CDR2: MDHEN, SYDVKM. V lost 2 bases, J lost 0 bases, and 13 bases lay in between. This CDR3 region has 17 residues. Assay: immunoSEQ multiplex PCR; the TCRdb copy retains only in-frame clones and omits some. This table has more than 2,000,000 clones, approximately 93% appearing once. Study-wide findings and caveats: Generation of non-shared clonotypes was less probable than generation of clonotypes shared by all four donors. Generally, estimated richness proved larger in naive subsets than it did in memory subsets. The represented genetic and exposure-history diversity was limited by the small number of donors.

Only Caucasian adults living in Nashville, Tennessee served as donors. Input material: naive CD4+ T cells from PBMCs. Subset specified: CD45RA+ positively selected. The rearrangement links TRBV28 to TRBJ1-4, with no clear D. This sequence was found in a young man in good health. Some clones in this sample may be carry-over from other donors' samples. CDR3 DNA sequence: TGTGCCAGCAGTTTAATTTTACAGACCTCAACTAATGAAAAACTGTTTTTT. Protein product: CASSLILQTSTNEKLFF. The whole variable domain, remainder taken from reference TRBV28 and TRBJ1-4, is DVKVTQSSRYLVKRTGEKVFLECVQDMDHENMFWYRQDPGLGLRLIYFSYDVKMKEKGDIPEGYSVSREKKERFSLILESASTNQTSMYLCASSLILQTSTNEKLFFGSGTQLSVL.